Below, one TCR beta chain is given with its context. Those who participated ranged in age from roughly 18 to 89 years and resided in some 24 US areas. Recovered Cohort 3 donors showed two negative PCRs, clearance, or symptom resolution. The CDR3 spans 13 residues. Germline CDR1 and CDR2: ENHRY and SYGVKD. Trimming left V 4 bases short and J 8 bases short, with 12 bases between. In the study's own analysis: From reference gene primer amplification, estimates of nucleated cell counts were derived. Data came from immunoSEQ multiplex PCR; TCRdb stores just in-frame clones and leaves some out. V and J calls plus clone size are reproduced from that table; the DNA served to infer D and trimming. The table has around 300,000 clones, approximately 92% seen once. This entry belongs to a study of blood T cell repertoires in COVID-19. The wider study: Spain, Italy and the United States supplied samples that represented acute and convalescent COVID-19.

Sequencing was carried out using PBMCs or T cells enriched from blood (not recorded which). V usage is TRBV10-3 and J usage is TRBJ2-4; tentative D call: TRBD1 (5 bases). This clonotype originated in a young woman who had recovered from COVID-19. The CDR3 spells CAISVGEGDIQYF. Written as DNA, the CDR3 is TGTGCCATCAGTGTTGGGGAAGGGGACATTCAGTACTTC.